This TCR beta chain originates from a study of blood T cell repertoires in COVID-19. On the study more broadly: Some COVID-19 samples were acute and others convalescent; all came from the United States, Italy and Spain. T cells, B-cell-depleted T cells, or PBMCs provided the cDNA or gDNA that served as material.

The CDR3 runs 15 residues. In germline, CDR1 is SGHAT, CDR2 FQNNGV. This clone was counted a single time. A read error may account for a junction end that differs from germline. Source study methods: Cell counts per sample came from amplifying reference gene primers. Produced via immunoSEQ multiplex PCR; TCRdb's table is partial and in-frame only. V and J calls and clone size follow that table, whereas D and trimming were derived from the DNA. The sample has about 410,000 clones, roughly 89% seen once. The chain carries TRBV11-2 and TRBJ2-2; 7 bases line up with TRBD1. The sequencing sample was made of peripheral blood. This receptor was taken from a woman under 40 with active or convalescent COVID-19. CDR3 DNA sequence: TGTGCCAGCAGCCAACTACAGGGGAACGCCGGGGAGCTGTTTTTT. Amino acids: CASSQLQGNAGELFF.